This T cell receptor beta chain came from a study of cytomegalovirus exposure and HLA in healthy donors. About the study: There were tens of millions of unique TCRs (from HLA-typed donors) in an early data release. Findings of the study overall: In a later analysis, a missense DCLRE1C variant was linked to TCR beta V- and J-gene trimming. TRBV6-2, TRBV6-3 and some other V segments were unresolvable in 87-base-pair reads. Several of the most significant clusters appeared linked to common viral pathogens, based on a later analysis.

Notes on this clone: Its matching antigen is unknown.

Use of 60 Vbeta and 13 Jbeta primers characterized the PCR. Clones were sequenced by immunoSEQ multiplex PCR, and TCRdb holds only the in-frame ones, with some missing. The profile shows 120,000 to 150,000 clones, 80% of them singletons. The CDR3 consists of 15 residues. Trimming took 7 bases from V and 8 from J; bases not matched to a gene: 16. In germline, CDR1 is LNHDA, CDR2 SQIVND (reference sequence). The sequence came from a young woman in good health and CMV-seronegative. V usage is TRBV19 and J usage is TRBJ1-2; 7 nucleotides line up with TRBD1. The sample comprised PBMCs. The CDR3 DNA reads TGTGCCAGTACCCATAATTGGGACAGACAGTCGGGCTACACCTTC. Its protein is CASTHNWDRQSGYTF.